Here is one T cell receptor (beta chain) with its context. The antigen is unknown. The sample originates from a study of T cell responses to AZD1222 COVID-19 vaccine. Measured with immunoSEQ multiplex PCR; TCRdb has only the in-frame clones, and not every one. The table shows 150,000 to 200,000 clones, with just over 90% occurring only once. Trimming cost V 0 bases and J 5 bases; bases outside gene matches: 4. The CDR3 spans 15 residues. Germline V CDR1 and CDR2: SGHRS, YFSETQ. Study observations and caveats: Among AZD1222 vaccinees, only 6 or 7 were seropositive at baseline. In a largely white British group with more females than males, clonal diversity was possibly underestimated. Across the whole spike, CD4 TCRs peaked at regions 160-218 and 743-854. Repertoire sampling happened only post peak T cell response.

The gene calls are TRBV5-1 and TRBJ2-1; 8 bases are a match to TRBD2. The receptor's source is an adult who received the AZD1222 COVID-19 vaccine. Sequenced material: peripheral blood, taken 28 days after the second AZD1222 dose. The CDR3 nucleotides are TGCGCCAGCAGCTTGGTAGCGGGGAGGAACAATGAGCAGTTCTTC. It yields the protein CASSLVAGRNNEQFF.